This entry is about one T cell receptor (beta chain). The germline V gene has CDR1 MNHNY and CDR2 SVGAGI (reference sequence). Trimming at V came to 6 bases and at J to 3 bases, leaving 4 bases not matched to a gene. The CDR3 loop spans 13 amino acids. Libraries were prepared by immunoSEQ multiplex PCR; TCRdb keeps only in-frame clonotypes and omits some of them. The sample lists around 75,000 clones; about 90% were seen once. The data stem from a study of blood T cell repertoires in COVID-19. Across the study: Sample material is recorded as cDNA or gDNA derived from T cells, B-cell-depleted T cells, or PBMCs.

This receptor was obtained from a middle-aged man with acute or convalescent COVID-19. The chain has TRBV6-6 and TRBJ2-5, with 7 positions matching TRBD1. The source material was peripheral blood. Written as DNA, the CDR3 is TGTGCCAGCAGCCTAGGGGGCAAAGAGACCCAGTACTTC. This sequence encodes CASSLGGKETQYF.